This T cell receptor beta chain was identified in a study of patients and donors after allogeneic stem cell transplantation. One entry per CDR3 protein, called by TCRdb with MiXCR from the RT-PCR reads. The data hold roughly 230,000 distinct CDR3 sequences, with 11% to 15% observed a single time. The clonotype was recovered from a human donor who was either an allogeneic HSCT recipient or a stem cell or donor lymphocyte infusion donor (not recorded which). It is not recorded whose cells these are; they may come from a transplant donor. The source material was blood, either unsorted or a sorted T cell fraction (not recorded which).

In DNA, the CDR3 is TGTGCCAGCAGTGAAGAACAGGGTCGTTACAATGAGCAGTTCTTC. Translating it yields CASSEEQGRYNEQFF. The rearrangement joins TRBV2 to TRBJ2-1, with a tentative D call TRBD1 (6 bases). This CDR3 is built from 15 residues. V lost 1 base to trimming and J lost 4 bases, with 11 bases between them. The V gene's germline CDR1 is SNHLY and CDR2 FYNNEI. The full variable domain, with the rest looked up from reference TRBV2 and TRBJ2-1, is EPEVTQTPSHQVTQMGQEVILRCVPISNHLYFYWYRQILGQKVEFLVSFYNNEISEKSEIFDDQFSVERPDGSNFTLKIRSTKLEDSAMYFCASSEEQGRYNEQFFGPGTRLTVL.